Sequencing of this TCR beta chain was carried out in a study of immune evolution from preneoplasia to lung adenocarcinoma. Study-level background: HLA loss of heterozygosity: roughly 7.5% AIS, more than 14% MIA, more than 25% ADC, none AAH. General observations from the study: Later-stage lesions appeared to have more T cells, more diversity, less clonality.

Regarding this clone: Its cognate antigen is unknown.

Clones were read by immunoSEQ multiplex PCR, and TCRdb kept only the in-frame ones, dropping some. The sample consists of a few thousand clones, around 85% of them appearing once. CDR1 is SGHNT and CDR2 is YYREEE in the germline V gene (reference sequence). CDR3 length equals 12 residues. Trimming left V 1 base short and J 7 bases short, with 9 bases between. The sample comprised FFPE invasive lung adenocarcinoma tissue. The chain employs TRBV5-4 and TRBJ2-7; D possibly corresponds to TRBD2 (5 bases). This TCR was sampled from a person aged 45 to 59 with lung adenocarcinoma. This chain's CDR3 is CASSLQSGEQYF. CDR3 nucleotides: TGTGCCAGCAGCTTGCAATCGGGAGAGCAGTACTTC.